The 20 T cell receptor beta chains in this list originate from one sample, sequenced in a study of PD-L1 blockade in urothelial cancer. TCRdb's copy holds only in-frame clones and misses some; the assay was immunoSEQ multiplex PCR. The sample has under 55,000 clones; about 88% are singletons. The time point was: pretreatment peripheral blood. The sample consisted of PBMCs, taken around atezolizumab (anti-PD-L1) treatment. The receptor set was obtained from a donor at least 40 years old with urothelial cancer.

This chain joins TRBV9 and TRBJ2-7; TRBD1 matches 8 bases. Unmatched junction bases numbered 6, after V lost 0 bases and J lost 4 bases. The CDR3 covers 15 residues. Germline V CDR1 and CDR2: SGDLS, YYNGEE. As DNA, the CDR3 is TGTGCCAGCAGCGTAGGGTGGACAGGGAGTTACGAGCAGTACTTC. Residues: CASSVGWTGSYEQYF.

The chain has TRBV7-6 and TRBJ1-1; unclear D gene. V was cut by 7 bases and J by 1 base, with 19 bases left in between. CDR1 and CDR2 from the germline V gene are SGHVS and FNYEAQ. This CDR3 comprises 16 residues. The CDR3 DNA is TGTGCCAGCACCCAAACCCCCGGTCGCCCGAACACTGAAGCTTTCTTT. Its translation is CASTQTPGRPNTEAFF.

In the case of this clone: The identical CDR3 is also encoded by other nucleotide sequences in the sample. V gene TRBV9 combines with J gene TRBJ2-5; a possible D gene is TRBD2 (6 bases). This CDR3 has 15 amino acids. Trimming left V 0 bases short and J 5 bases short, with 14 bases between. Germline assignment: CDR1 SGDLS and CDR2 YYNGEE. The CDR3 coding sequence is TGTGCCAGCAGCGTAGCGGGAGAGGGCTGGGAGACCCAGTACTTC. It yields the protein CASSVAGEGWETQYF.

The chain uses TRBV10-3 and TRBJ2-7, with D maybe TRBD1 (5 bases). There are 12 residues in the CDR3. V dropped 3 bases and J dropped 6 bases, with 9 bases sitting between them. The V gene's germline CDR1 is ENHRY and CDR2 SYGVKD. The chain's CDR3 is CAISDPRGEQYF. The CDR3 coding sequence is TGTGCCATCAGTGACCCAAGGGGCGAGCAGTACTTC.

This clone was seen a few times. This chain connects TRBV6-1 to TRBJ2-7; 8 nucleotides align to TRBD2. The CDR3 contains 15 residues. The germline V gene has CDR1 MNHNS and CDR2 SASEGT. The trim removed 6 bases at V and 0 bases at J, leaving 7 bases unmatched. The CDR3 sequence: CASSQTSGSSYEQYF. CDR3 bases: TGTGCCAGCAGCCAAACTAGCGGTAGCTCCTACGAGCAGTACTTC.

The chain recombines TRBV18 with TRBJ2-2, with TRBD1 matching over 11 bases. Unmatched junction bases numbered 14, after V lost 6 bases and J lost 5 bases. Looked up from germline, CDR1 is KGHSH and CDR2 is LQKENI. The CDR3 loop spans 18 amino acids. This chain's CDR3 is CASSTTGGQGAGTGELFF. The DNA for the CDR3 is TGTGCCAGCTCCACCACCGGAGGACAGGGGGCCGGGACCGGGGAGCTGTTTTTT.

The sample holds a few counts of this clone. V and J are TRBV6-5 and TRBJ1-3, with unresolved D. The V end was cut by 8 bases, the J end by 4 bases, with 12 bases between. The germline CDR1 and CDR2 sequences are MNHEY and SVGAGI. The CDR3 is 13 amino acids. As DNA, the CDR3 is TGTGCCAGCCAGGTCAGGCAAGGAAACACCATATATTTT. As protein: CASQVRQGNTIYF.

The CDR3 nucleotides read TGTGCCAGCAGTGGGGGTACGGGGGGGCTTTCCTACGAGCAGTACTTC. Protein sequence: CASSGGTGGLSYEQYF. This rearrangement joins TRBV19 to TRBJ2-7, with 8 nucleotides matching TRBD2. After removal of 9 bases from V and 1 base from J, the junction contained 14 bases not matched to a gene. Germline CDR1 and CDR2: LNHDA and SQIVND (reference sequence). The CDR3 has 16 residues. Combining the CDR3 with reference TRBV19 and TRBJ2-7 gives the whole variable domain DGGITQSPKYLFRKEGQNVTLSCEQNLNHDAMYWYRQDPGQGLRLIYYSQIVNDFQKGDIAEGYSVSREKKESFPLTVTSAQKNPTAFYLCASSGGTGGLSYEQYFGPGTRLTVT.

This rearrangement joins TRBV7-6 to TRBJ2-2, with D possibly matching TRBD1 (6 bases). This CDR3 comprises 14 residues. V lost 5 bases and J lost 4, with 11 bases in between. The germline CDR1 and CDR2 sequences are SGHVS and FNYEAQ. DNA of the CDR3: TGTGCCAGCAGCCCCGGGACACCCACCGGGGAGCTGTTTTTT. It yields the protein CASSPGTPTGELFF.

CDR3 DNA sequence: TGTGCCAGCAGGTCTGGTCCGGGACTAGGATCGGTTAGCACAGATACGCAGTATTTT. The encoded protein is CASRSGPGLGSVSTDTQYF. The rearrangement links TRBV27 to TRBJ2-3; the match to TRBD2 covers 8 bases. Germline CDR1 MNHEY, CDR2 SMNVEV (reference sequence). CDR3 length: 19 residues. The ends lost 6 bases at V and 0 bases at J; junction bases unmatched: 17.

The chain couples TRBV7-9 to TRBJ2-5, with 7 bases lining up with TRBD1. V lost 0 bases, J lost 5 bases, and 6 bases stayed unmatched. From germline, CDR1 is SEHNR and CDR2 FQNEAQ (reference sequence). CDR3 length equals 15 residues. CDR3 protein: CASSLAGARGETQYF. CDR3 coding DNA: TGTGCCAGCAGCTTAGCTGGCGCCAGGGGGGAGACCCAGTACTTC.

V gene TRBV4-1 combines with J gene TRBJ2-2; a possible D gene is TRBD2 (5 bases). V lost 4 bases and J lost 0, with 15 bases in between. The CDR3 runs 17 residues. Germline assignment: CDR1 MGHRA and CDR2 YSYEKL. CDR3 sequence (DNA): TGCGCCAGCAGCCCCCGGGGATACCGAACGAACACCGGGGAGCTGTTTTTT. Amino acid sequence: CASSPRGYRTNTGELFF.

To note about this clone: The sample carries other DNA sequences with the same CDR3. The genes are TRBV5-1 and TRBJ2-3, with 7 bases that match TRBD2. Trimming at V came to 0 bases and at J to 0 bases, leaving 1 base not matched to a gene. Germline assignment: CDR1 SGHRS and CDR2 YFSETQ. The CDR3 is 15 residues long. CDR3 sequence reads: CASSLGSGSTDTQYF. The CDR3 region has the DNA TGCGCCAGCAGCTTGGGTAGCGGGAGCACAGATACGCAGTATTTT.

This chain's CDR3 is CASSVGLAGLSKETQYF. CDR3 DNA sequence: TGTGCCAGCAGCGTAGGTCTAGCGGGCCTCTCAAAAGAGACCCAGTACTTC. The V call is TRBV9, the J call TRBJ2-5, with 8 bases aligning to TRBD2. Germline V gives CDR1 SGDLS, CDR2 YYNGEE. Unmatched junction bases numbered 10, after V lost 0 bases and J lost 3 bases. The CDR3 extends over 17 amino acids. The variable domain in full, with the rest retrieved from reference TRBV9 and TRBJ2-5, is DSGVTQTPKHLITATGQRVTLRCSPRSGDLSVYWYQQSLDQGLQFLIQYYNGEERAKGNILERFSAQQFPDLHSELNLSSLELGDSALYFCASSVGLAGLSKETQYFGPGTRLLVL.

This CDR3 reads CASSLQIMNTEAFF. The CDR3 DNA reads TGTGCCAGCAGTTTACAAATCATGAACACTGAAGCTTTCTTT. This chain connects TRBV28 to TRBJ1-1; D not certain. The CDR3 consists of 14 residues. Germline CDR1 is MDHEN and CDR2 is SYDVKM. Between the trimmed V and J ends, which lost 2 bases and 0 bases, there was a span of 7 bases.

This chain connects TRBV11-1 to TRBJ2-2; TRBD2 matches at 7 bases. The CDR3 length is 18 residues. Trimming removed 6 bases from V and 0 bases from J; junction bases left unmatched: 13. The V gene's germline CDR1 is SGHAT and CDR2 FQDESV (reference sequence). Here the CDR3 reads CASRKMGWEGSNTGELFF. The DNA for the CDR3 is TGTGCCAGCAGAAAAATGGGGTGGGAGGGATCGAACACCGGGGAGCTGTTTTTT.

The CDR3 region has the DNA TGCGCCAGCAGCCGGGAACTAGCGGGTTCCGGGGGTAGGGCAGATACGCAGTATTTT. Amino acids: CASSRELAGSGGRADTQYF. J is TRBJ2-3 and V is TRBV4-3, with 9 bases lining up with TRBD2. V was clipped by 4 bases and J by 4 bases; unmatched bases: 18. This CDR3 is 19 amino acids long. Germline V gene sequence: CDR1 LGHNA, CDR2 YSLEER.

This chain uses TRBV5-5 with TRBJ2-7; TRBD2 is a possible D gene (5 bases). Germline V gene sequence: CDR1 SGHKS, CDR2 YYEKEE (reference sequence). This CDR3 has 17 amino acids. V gave up 0 bases and J gave up 5 bases, with 21 bases separating them. CDR3 nucleotide sequence: TGTGCCAGCAGCTTGGACGAGTGGCTCGGAGGTTTAGACGAGCAGTACTTC. Translating it yields CASSLDEWLGGLDEQYF.

The chain is built from TRBV4-3 and TRBJ2-1; 9 nucleotides match TRBD1. The germline V gene encodes CDR1 LGHNA and CDR2 YSLEER. The CDR3 runs 12 residues. V gave up 4 bases and J gave up 9 bases; unmatched junction bases: 1. CDR3 region: CASSRQGGEQFF. The CDR3 DNA reads as TGCGCCAGCAGCCGACAGGGGGGTGAGCAGTTCTTC.

V is TRBV19 and J is TRBJ2-6; a weak D match, TRBD2 (5 bases). V lost 7 bases to trimming and J lost 1 base, with 14 bases between them. The V gene's germline CDR1 is LNHDA and CDR2 SQIVND (reference sequence). The CDR3 spans 16 residues. The CDR3, as DNA: TGTGCCAGTATTGAGGGAAGAACGTCTGGGGCCAACGTCCTGACTTTC. Protein sequence: CASIEGRTSGANVLTF. Using reference TRBV19 and TRBJ2-6 for the parts outside the CDR3, the full variable domain is DGGITQSPKYLFRKEGQNVTLSCEQNLNHDAMYWYRQDPGQGLRLIYYSQIVNDFQKGDIAEGYSVSREKKESFPLTVTSAQKNPTAFYLCASIEGRTSGANVLTFGAGSRLTVL.